One and the same sample provided the 30 T cell receptor beta chains below, sequenced in a study of T cell changes during pregnancy in multiple sclerosis. Assay used: immunoSEQ multiplex PCR; TCRdb lists only in-frame clones, some missing. The sample holds approximately 60,000 clones, roughly 92% seen once. The sample consisted of CD8+ T cells from peripheral blood mononuclear cells, taken in the second trimester of pregnancy. The receptor source for this set is a female donor with multiple sclerosis, enrolled in a pregnancy study.

The rearrangement joins TRBV7-8 to TRBJ2-3, with 16 nucleotides matching TRBD2. This CDR3 has 18 residues. Germline lookup yields CDR1 SGHVS and CDR2 FQNEAQ. J gave up 4 bases and V 0 bases, and 4 bases lay outside the gene matches. In nucleotides, the CDR3 is TGTGCCAGCAGCTTAGCCGGGACTAGCGGGAGGGCCTCAGATACGCAGTATTTT. It yields the protein CASSLAGTSGRASDTQYF.

This chain joins TRBV7-9 and TRBJ1-1; D is unclear. The germline CDR1 and CDR2 sequences are SEHNR and FQNEAQ (reference sequence). Between the trimmed V and J ends, which lost 8 bases and 4 bases, there was a span of 8 bases. The length of the CDR3 is 11 residues. Written as DNA, the CDR3 is TGTGCCAGCGCCCGGGGCACTGAAGCTTTCTTT. This gives the protein CASARGTEAFF.

The chain couples TRBV7-9 to TRBJ1-2; maybe TRBD1 (6 bases). The V end was cut by 1 base, the J end by 3 bases, with 9 bases between. Germline V gives CDR1 SEHNR, CDR2 FQNEAQ (reference sequence). CDR3 length: 14 residues. CDR3 region: CASSLGTADYGYTF. CDR3 nucleotide sequence: TGTGCCAGCAGCTTAGGGACAGCAGACTATGGCTACACCTTC.

The rearrangement links TRBV7-9 to TRBJ2-5; 8 nucleotides line up with TRBD1. The CDR3 contains 15 residues. Germline CDR1 SEHNR, CDR2 FQNEAQ (reference sequence). The V segment lost 1 base and the J segment 5 bases; nucleotides outside the gene matches: 6. The CDR3 protein is CASSLDDRGVETQYF. As DNA, the CDR3 is TGTGCCAGCAGCTTAGACGACAGGGGAGTGGAGACCCAGTACTTC. Using reference TRBV7-9 and TRBJ2-5 for the parts outside the CDR3, the full variable domain is DTGVSQNPRHKITKRGQNVTFRCDPISEHNRLYWYRQTLGQGPEFLTYFQNEAQLEKSRLLSDRFSAERPKGSFSTLEIQRTEQGDSAMYLCASSLDDRGVETQYFGPGTRLLVL.

The rearrangement links TRBV4-1 to TRBJ2-5; 8 nucleotides match TRBD2. This CDR3 has 16 amino acids. The germline V gene has CDR1 MGHRA and CDR2 YSYEKL. V gave up 4 bases and J gave up 5 bases; unmatched junction bases: 12. CDR3 coding DNA: TGCGCCAGCAGCCCAGTCCCCCTAGCGGGTGGGGAGACCCAGTACTTC. It translates to CASSPVPLAGGETQYF.

This chain connects TRBV19 to TRBJ1-5, with D perhaps TRBD1 (6 bases). Germline V CDR1 and CDR2: LNHDA, SQIVND (reference sequence). This CDR3 is 15 amino acids long. Trimming removed 3 bases at V and 9 bases at J, with 18 bases between. CDR3 sequence: CASSIETGGLVPQHF. CDR3 DNA sequence: TGTGCCAGTAGTATCGAGACAGGTGGGTTAGTGCCCCAGCATTTT. Based on the CDR3 plus reference TRBV19 and TRBJ1-5, the full variable domain is DGGITQSPKYLFRKEGQNVTLSCEQNLNHDAMYWYRQDPGQGLRLIYYSQIVNDFQKGDIAEGYSVSREKKESFPLTVTSAQKNPTAFYLCASSIETGGLVPQHFGDGTRLSIL.

This clone was counted once. The V call is TRBV21-1, the J call TRBJ2-7; the tabulated D call, TRBD1, remains unverified against the DNA. TRBV21-1 is an annotated pseudogene. The CDR3 has 18 amino acids. Here the CDR3 reads CASTAGGGTGQVCYEQYF. The CDR3 region has the DNA TGTGCCAGCACCGCTGGGGGGGGTACGGGACAGGTTTGCTACGAGCAGTACTTC.

The V and J genes are TRBV10-1 and TRBJ1-3; D not resolved. CDR3 length equals 11 residues. The germline CDR1 and CDR2 sequences are WNHNN and SYGVQD (reference sequence). V lost 8 bases, J lost 4 bases, and 6 bases lay in between. DNA for the CDR3: TGCGCCAGCGGCAGGGGAAACACCATATATTTT. This translates into CASGRGNTIYF.

The chain carries TRBV7-9 and TRBJ2-5; 7 nucleotides line up with TRBD2. Germline V gives CDR1 SEHNR, CDR2 FQNEAQ (reference sequence). J gave up 2 bases and V 2 bases, and 8 bases lay outside the gene matches. CDR3 length: 16 amino acids. The CDR3 spells CASSLTLAGIQETQYF. The CDR3 DNA reads as TGTGCCAGCAGCTTAACATTAGCGGGTATACAAGAGACCCAGTACTTC.

The chain has TRBV29-1 and TRBJ1-2, with a possible D match to TRBD1 (6 bases). Looked up from germline, CDR1 is SQVTM and CDR2 is ANQGSEA. CDR3 length: 13 residues. Trimming removed 4 bases from V and 5 bases from J, with 14 bases in between. DNA of the CDR3: TGCAGCGTTGTCATATCAGGGGCTTATGGCTACACCTTC. Translating gives CSVVISGAYGYTF. Using reference TRBV29-1 and TRBJ1-2 for the parts outside the CDR3, the full variable domain is SAVISQKPSRDICQRGTSLTIQCQVDSQVTMMFWYRQQPGQSLTLIATANQGSEATYESGFVIDKFPISRPNLTFSTLTVSNMSPEDSSIYLCSVVISGAYGYTFGSGTRLTVV.

DNA for the CDR3: TGTGCCAGCAGCCGACGTACAGGTTACAATCAGCCCCAGCATTTT. Translated: CASSRRTGYNQPQHF. The chain joins TRBV5-8 to TRBJ1-5; D is possibly TRBD1 (5 bases). Germline values: CDR1 SGHTS, CDR2 YDEGEE. The CDR3 covers 15 residues. Trimming removed 4 bases from V and 3 bases from J, with 14 bases in between.

J is TRBJ1-1 and V is TRBV18; D remains unclear. The V end was cut by 4 bases, the J end by 7 bases, with 16 bases between. The CDR3 spans 14 residues. Germline CDR1 and CDR2: KGHSH and LQKENI. DNA of the CDR3: TGTGCCAGCTCACTGAAGAGGGAATTAAGTGAAGCTTTCTTT. Translation: CASSLKRELSEAFF.

This clone was observed once. This chain links TRBV27 with TRBJ2-7; 11 bases are a match to TRBD2. J lost 3 bases, V lost 8 bases, and 9 bases had no gene match. The CDR3 loop spans 15 amino acids. Germline-derived CDR1 and CDR2 are MNHEY and SMNVEV (reference sequence). CDR3 loop: CASPMTSGKDYEQYF. DNA of the CDR3: TGTGCCAGCCCGATGACTAGCGGGAAAGACTACGAGCAGTACTTC.

This clone was seen once. The rearrangement joins TRBV11-2 to TRBJ2-7, with 8 bases that match TRBD2. The CDR3 loop spans 16 amino acids. The germline CDR1 and CDR2 sequences are SGHAT and FQNNGV. V lost 1 base, J lost 3 bases, and 8 bases stayed unmatched. This CDR3 reads CASSLVLAGTSYEQYF. The CDR3 region has the DNA TGTGCCAGCAGCTTAGTTTTGGCAGGGACTAGCTACGAGCAGTACTTC.

The chain carries TRBV4-1 and TRBJ1-2; TRBD1 agrees at 9 bases. The length of the CDR3 is 14 residues. Germline loops: CDR1 MGHRA, CDR2 YSYEKL. With 4 bases clipped from V and 8 bases from J, the junction kept 8 bases outside the gene matches. DNA for the CDR3: TGCGCCAGCAGCCTGGGGTTCGACAGGGGGGGCTACACCTTC. It yields the protein CASSLGFDRGGYTF.

With respect to this clone: Other DNA sequences from this sample encode an identical CDR3 as well. This sequence joins TRBV6-4 and TRBJ2-3; TRBD1 agrees at 11 bases. The germline gives CDR1 MRHNA, CDR2 SNTAGT. V lost 2 bases, J lost 3 bases, and 1 base stayed unmatched. The CDR3 contains 15 residues. The CDR3, as DNA: TGTGCCAGCAGTGACGGGACAGGGGGAACAGATACGCAGTATTTT. It specifies CASSDGTGGTDTQYF.

V and J are TRBV27 and TRBJ1-2; TRBD1 is a possible D gene (5 bases). Per the germline V gene, CDR1 is MNHEY and CDR2 is SMNVEV (reference sequence). Deletions cut 5 bases from V and 4 bases from J, with 11 bases between. This CDR3 comprises 13 residues. The CDR3, as DNA: TGTGCCAGCAGTAGACAGAACCTCTATGGCTACACCTTC. Amino acids: CASSRQNLYGYTF.

The V gene is TRBV27, the J gene TRBJ2-1; D might be TRBD1 (5 bases). The V gene lost 1 base and the J gene lost 8 bases, with 9 bases spanning the gap. Germline CDR1 MNHEY, CDR2 SMNVEV (reference sequence). This CDR3 comprises 13 residues. The chain's CDR3 is CASSLYRRDEQFF. CDR3 DNA sequence: TGTGCCAGCAGTTTATACCGCAGGGATGAGCAGTTCTTC.

The chain links TRBV4-3 to TRBJ1-4; D is ambiguous. Germline V lookup: CDR1 LGHNA, CDR2 YSLEER. The V gene lost 0 bases and the J gene lost 10 bases, with 9 bases spanning the gap. The CDR3 covers 13 residues. The CDR3 loop is CASSQDLSVKLFF. CDR3 nucleotides: TGCGCCAGCAGCCAAGATTTGTCAGTAAAACTGTTTTTT.

The chain combines TRBV10-2 with TRBJ2-7, with D maybe TRBD1 (6 bases). The ends were cut back, 4 bases at V and 0 bases at J, with 7 bases in the middle. CDR1 and CDR2 (germline): WSHSY, SAAADI. CDR3 size: 13 residues. CDR3 region: CASSGGGSYEQYF. DNA for the CDR3: TGCGCCAGCAGTGGAGGGGGCTCCTACGAGCAGTACTTC.

The gene calls are TRBV29-1 and TRBJ2-3, with 13 bases lining up with TRBD2. Trimming at V came to 1 base and at J to 5 bases, leaving 3 bases not matched to a gene. The CDR3 has 15 amino acids. Germline CDR1 reads SQVTM; CDR2 reads ANQGSEA. The CDR3 nucleotides read TGCAGCGTTGAAGGGGGACTAGCGGGAATAGATACGCAGTATTTT. This translates into CSVEGGLAGIDTQYF.

The chain carries TRBV7-5 and TRBJ2-2; the table's D call of TRBD1 was not tested on the DNA. TRBV7-5 represents a pseudogene. CDR3 length: 15 residues. CDR3 sequence (DNA): TGTGTCAGAAGCCCCCCAGTTATTAACACCGGGGAGCTGTTTTTT. Translation gives CVRSPPVINTGELFF.

With regard to this clone: The same CDR3 also results from other DNA sequences found in this sample. The chain employs TRBV9 and TRBJ1-2; 8 nucleotides match TRBD1. After removal of 1 base from V and 2 bases from J, the junction contained 1 base not matched to a gene. The CDR3 is 14 residues long. Germline V lookup: CDR1 SGDLS, CDR2 YYNGEE. Written as DNA, the CDR3 is TGTGCCAGCAGCGTACAGGGGGCAAACTATGGCTACACCTTC. This gives the protein CASSVQGANYGYTF.

This clone has a single count. The V call is TRBV9, the J call TRBJ1-1, with 8 bases fitting TRBD1. The V and J ends lost 3 bases and 2 bases, in that order; junction bases with no gene match: 6. The germline V gene has CDR1 SGDLS and CDR2 YYNGEE. CDR3 size: 15 residues. The CDR3 nucleotides are TGTGCCAGCAGCGCAGGACAGGGCCATAACACTGAAGCTTTCTTT. It is translated as CASSAGQGHNTEAFF.

CDR3: CASSEGRDRIYEQYF. DNA for the CDR3: TGTGCCAGCAGTGAAGGACGGGACAGGATCTACGAGCAGTACTTC. V is TRBV6-1 and J is TRBJ2-7; 8 bases agree with TRBD1. Germline loops: CDR1 MNHNS, CDR2 SASEGT. CDR3 length: 15 residues. Germline trimming cut 1 base from V and 3 bases from J; bases unmatched to any gene: 5.

The chain recombines TRBV27 with TRBJ2-3; 7 nucleotides align to TRBD1. From germline, CDR1 is MNHEY and CDR2 SMNVEV (reference sequence). The CDR3 length is 17 residues. Losses at the gene ends were 5 bases for V and 8 bases for J; bases not matched to a gene: 19. For the CDR3, the DNA is TGTGCCAGCAGTCCAAACATTGACAGGGAAGGTTTCGGTACGCAGTATTTT. Translating gives CASSPNIDREGFGTQYF.

The CDR3 region is CASSERGHETQYF. As DNA, the CDR3 is TGTGCCAGCAGCGAAAGGGGGCACGAGACCCAGTACTTC. V usage is TRBV13 and J usage is TRBJ2-5, with 7 positions matching TRBD1. Germline values: CDR1 PRHDT, CDR2 FYEKMQ (reference sequence). There are 13 residues in the CDR3. V trimming: 5 bases; J trimming: 5 bases; junction bases outside the gene matches: 5.

The DNA for the CDR3 is TGTGCCAGCAGCCACCGTCGGGGGAGCTCCTACAATGAGCAGTTCTTC. It specifies CASSHRRGSSYNEQFF. V gene TRBV7-9 combines with J gene TRBJ2-1, with D tentatively TRBD2 (6 bases). V dropped 5 bases and J dropped 0 bases, with 14 bases sitting between them. This CDR3 is built from 16 residues. CDR1 is SEHNR, CDR2 FQNEAQ, per germline (reference sequence).

The V call is TRBV14, the J call TRBJ1-1; the match to TRBD1 covers 7 bases. J gave up 9 bases and V 1 base, and 11 bases lay outside the gene matches. Germline-derived CDR1 and CDR2 are SGHDN and FVKESK. The CDR3 spans 15 residues. The CDR3 loop reads CASSQGNGRTGKAFF. For the CDR3, the DNA is TGTGCCAGCAGCCAAGGGAATGGTAGGACAGGTAAAGCTTTCTTT.

The CDR3 DNA sequence: TGTGCCAGCAGTTTTGGGGGAAGGGGAGGATACGAGCAGTACTTC. This gives the protein CASSFGGRGGYEQYF. The chain combines TRBV27 with TRBJ2-7, with D possibly matching TRBD2 (6 bases). The CDR3 consists of 15 residues. Trimming took 3 bases from V and 4 from J, leaving 16 bases between them. The germline V gene encodes CDR1 MNHEY and CDR2 SMNVEV (reference sequence).